A single T cell receptor (beta chain) is shown here with its context. This clonotype came up a few times. This clone's antigen is unknown. No much larger clonotype is one base removed from it; base qualities were not supplied. TCRdb lists the instrument as Illumina HiSeq 1500. TCRdb's own reprocessing of the public reads used fastp at Q25 and MiXCR and kept productive beta chains. A single entry per CDR3 protein holds the most common genes and DNA from its merged rows. The sample contains around 450,000 distinct CDR3 sequences, about 33% of them found a single time. The ten most abundant clones make up roughly 15% of the sample. This specimen belongs to a study of T cell repertoires in cytomegalovirus infection (dated by TCRdb to the late 2010s). Looking at the study overall: The HLA type of each donor mattered for the analysis, because public TCR beta signatures pointed to carriage of CMV infection along with the matching HLA type. On the study overall, not on this receptor specifically: In both this cohort and an independent cohort of several hundred donors, the cumulative frequency of public TCR beta family members distinguished carriers of CMV infection plus the relevant HLA type. In the ex vivo response, HLA-C-restricted CMV-specific TCR beta clonotypes were dominant, and in two of eight donors the single most frequent clonotype came from this HLA-C-restricted group.

Spanning cysteine to phenylalanine, the CDR3 consists of 16 amino acids. The DNA shown is the 48-base CDR3, in frame from base 1. Cut back by 5 bases and 4 bases, the V and J ends lie 20 bases apart. Via the germline V gene, CDR1 is SGHVS and CDR2 FNYEAQ. The TCR comes from a human donor in good health (CMV status not recorded). Some clones in this sample may be carry-over from other donors' samples. The V gene is TRBV7-6 and the J gene is TRBJ1-2; 6 matching bases give a weak D call of TRBD1. The sample taken for sequencing was PBMCs. Read as DNA, the sequence is TGTGCCAGCAGCGCGGTGGAGGAGGGACAATTCTATGGCTACACCTTC. This translates into CASSAVEEGQFYGYTF.